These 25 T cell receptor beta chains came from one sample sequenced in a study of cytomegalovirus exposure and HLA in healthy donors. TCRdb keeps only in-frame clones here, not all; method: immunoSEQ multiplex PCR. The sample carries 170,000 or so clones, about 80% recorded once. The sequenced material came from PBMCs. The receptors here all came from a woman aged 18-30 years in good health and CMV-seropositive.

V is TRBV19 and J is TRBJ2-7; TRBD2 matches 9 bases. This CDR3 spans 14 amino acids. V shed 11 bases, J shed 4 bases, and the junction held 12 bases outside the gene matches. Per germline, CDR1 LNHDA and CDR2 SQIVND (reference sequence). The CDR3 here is CAPPRASGVYEQYF. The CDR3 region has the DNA TGTGCCCCCCCCCGGGCTAGCGGGGTATACGAGCAGTACTTC.

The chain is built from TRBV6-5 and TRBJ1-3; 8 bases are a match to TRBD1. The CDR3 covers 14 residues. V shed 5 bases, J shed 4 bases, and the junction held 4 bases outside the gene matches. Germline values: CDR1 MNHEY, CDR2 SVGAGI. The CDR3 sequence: CASSGQGIGNTIYF. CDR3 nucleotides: TGTGCCAGCAGTGGACAGGGTATCGGAAACACCATATATTTT.

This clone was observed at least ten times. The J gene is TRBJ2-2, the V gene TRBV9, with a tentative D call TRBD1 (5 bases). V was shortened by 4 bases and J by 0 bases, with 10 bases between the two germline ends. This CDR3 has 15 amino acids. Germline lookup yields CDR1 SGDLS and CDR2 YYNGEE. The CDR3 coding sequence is TGTGCCAGCAGCCCTGGGGCGACGAACACCGGGGAGCTGTTTTTT. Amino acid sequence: CASSPGATNTGELFF.

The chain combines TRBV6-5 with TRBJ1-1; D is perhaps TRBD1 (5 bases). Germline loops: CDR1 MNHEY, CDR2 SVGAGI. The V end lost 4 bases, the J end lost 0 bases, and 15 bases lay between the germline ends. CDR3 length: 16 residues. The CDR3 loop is CASSFTSVGVNTEAFF. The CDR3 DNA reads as TGTGCCAGCAGTTTTACTTCGGTAGGGGTGAACACTGAAGCTTTCTTT.

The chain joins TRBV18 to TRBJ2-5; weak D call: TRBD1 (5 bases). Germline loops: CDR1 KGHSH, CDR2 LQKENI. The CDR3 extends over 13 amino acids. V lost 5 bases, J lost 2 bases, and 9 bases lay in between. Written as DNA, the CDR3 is TGTGCCAGCTCAGGGAAGGGGCAAGAGACCCAGTACTTC. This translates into CASSGKGQETQYF.

The CDR3 loop is CASSLERGVHYEQYF. As DNA, the CDR3 is TGTGCCAGCAGCCTCGAGCGGGGGGTTCACTACGAGCAGTACTTC. J is TRBJ2-7 and V is TRBV4-2; 9 bases match TRBD2. The CDR3 contains 15 residues. The germline V gene encodes CDR1 LGHNA and CDR2 YNFKEQ. The J segment lost 3 bases and the V segment lost 4 bases, leaving 7 bases of the junction unmatched.

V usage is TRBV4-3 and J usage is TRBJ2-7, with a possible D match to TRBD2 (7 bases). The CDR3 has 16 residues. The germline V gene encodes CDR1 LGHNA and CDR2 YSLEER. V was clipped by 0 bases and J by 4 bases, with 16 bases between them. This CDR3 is CASSQDSGGGIYEQYF. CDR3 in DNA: TGCGCCAGCAGCCAAGATTCTGGCGGGGGCATATACGAGCAGTACTTC.

The CDR3 region is CASSGQVWTGELFF. The CDR3 DNA follows: TGTGCCAGCAGCGGGCAGGTGTGGACCGGGGAGCTGTTTTTT. V usage is TRBV9 and J usage is TRBJ2-2; D ambiguous. V lost 3 bases and J lost 5, with 11 bases in between. CDR1 and CDR2 from the germline V gene are SGDLS and YYNGEE. The CDR3 runs 14 residues.

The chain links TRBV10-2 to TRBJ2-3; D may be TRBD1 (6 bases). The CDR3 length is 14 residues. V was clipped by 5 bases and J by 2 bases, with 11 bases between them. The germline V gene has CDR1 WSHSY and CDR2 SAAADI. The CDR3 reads CASSQGTITDTQYF. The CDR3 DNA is TGCGCCAGCAGTCAGGGGACGATCACAGATACGCAGTATTTT.

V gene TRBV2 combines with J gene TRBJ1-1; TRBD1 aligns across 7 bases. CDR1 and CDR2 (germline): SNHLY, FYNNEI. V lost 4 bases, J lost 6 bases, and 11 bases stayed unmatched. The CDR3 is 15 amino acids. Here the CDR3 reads CASSVGQGGLSEAFF. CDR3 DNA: TGTGCCAGCAGTGTGGGGCAGGGGGGATTGTCTGAAGCTTTCTTT.

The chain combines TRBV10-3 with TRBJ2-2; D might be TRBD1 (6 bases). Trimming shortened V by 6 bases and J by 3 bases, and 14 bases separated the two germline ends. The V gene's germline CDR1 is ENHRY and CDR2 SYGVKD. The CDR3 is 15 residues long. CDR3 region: CAISRTADDTGELFF. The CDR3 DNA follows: TGTGCCATCAGCCGGACAGCAGACGACACCGGGGAGCTGTTTTTT.

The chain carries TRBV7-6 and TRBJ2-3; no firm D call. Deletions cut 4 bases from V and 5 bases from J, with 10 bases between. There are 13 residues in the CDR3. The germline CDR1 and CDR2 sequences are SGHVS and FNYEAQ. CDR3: CASSSSRGDTQYF. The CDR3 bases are TGTGCCAGCAGCTCTTCCCGAGGAGATACGCAGTATTTT. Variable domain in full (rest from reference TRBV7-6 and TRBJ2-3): GAGVSQSPRYKVTKRGQDVALRCDPISGHVSLYWYRQALGQGPEFLTYFNYEAQQDKSGLPNDRFSAERPEGSISTLTIQRTEQRDSAMYRCASSSSRGDTQYFGPGTRLTVL.

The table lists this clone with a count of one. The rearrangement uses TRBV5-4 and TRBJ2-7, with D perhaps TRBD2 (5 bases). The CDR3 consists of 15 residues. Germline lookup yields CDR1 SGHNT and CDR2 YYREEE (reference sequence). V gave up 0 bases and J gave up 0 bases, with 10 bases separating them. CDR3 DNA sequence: TGTGCCAGCAGCTTGGGGACTTTGAGCTCCTACGAGCAGTACTTC. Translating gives CASSLGTLSSYEQYF.

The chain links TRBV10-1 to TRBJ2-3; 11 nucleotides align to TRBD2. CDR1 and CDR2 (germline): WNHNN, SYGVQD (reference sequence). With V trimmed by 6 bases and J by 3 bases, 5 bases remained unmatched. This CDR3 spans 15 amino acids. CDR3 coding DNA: TGCGCCAGCAGCCTTAGCGGGGGGGGTACAGATACGCAGTATTTT. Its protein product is CASSLSGGGTDTQYF.

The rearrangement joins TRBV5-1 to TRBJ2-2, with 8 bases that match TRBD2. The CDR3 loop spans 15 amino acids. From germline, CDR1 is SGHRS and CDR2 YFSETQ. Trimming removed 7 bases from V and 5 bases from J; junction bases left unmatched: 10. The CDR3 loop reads CASEPSGLVTGELFF. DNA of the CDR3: TGCGCCAGCGAACCATCGGGACTAGTAACCGGGGAGCTGTTTTTT.

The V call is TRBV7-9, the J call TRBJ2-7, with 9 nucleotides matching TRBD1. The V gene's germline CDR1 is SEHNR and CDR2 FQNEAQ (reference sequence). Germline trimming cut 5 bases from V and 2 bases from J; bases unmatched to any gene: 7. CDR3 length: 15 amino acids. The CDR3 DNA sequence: TGTGCCAGCAGCCAACCGACAGGGGGGCCCTACGAGCAGTACTTC. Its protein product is CASSQPTGGPYEQYF.

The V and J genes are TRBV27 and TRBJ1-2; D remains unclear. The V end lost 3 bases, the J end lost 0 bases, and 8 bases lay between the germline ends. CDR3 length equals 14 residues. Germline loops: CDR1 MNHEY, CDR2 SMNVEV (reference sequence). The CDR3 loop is CASSFRFPNYGYTF. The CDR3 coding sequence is TGTGCCAGCAGTTTCAGGTTCCCTAACTATGGCTACACCTTC.

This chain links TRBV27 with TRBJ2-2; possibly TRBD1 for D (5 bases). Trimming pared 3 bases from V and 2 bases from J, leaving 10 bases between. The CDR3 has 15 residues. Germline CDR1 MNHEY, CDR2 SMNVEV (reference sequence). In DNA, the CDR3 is TGTGCCAGCAGTTTTGGGCAGGGTAACACCGGGGAGCTGTTTTTT. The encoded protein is CASSFGQGNTGELFF.

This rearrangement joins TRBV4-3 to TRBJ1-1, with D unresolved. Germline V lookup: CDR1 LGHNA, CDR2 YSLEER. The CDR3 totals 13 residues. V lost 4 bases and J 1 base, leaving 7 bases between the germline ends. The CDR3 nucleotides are TGCGCCAGCAGCCGGGGAGAGAACACTGAAGCTTTCTTT. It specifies CASSRGENTEAFF.

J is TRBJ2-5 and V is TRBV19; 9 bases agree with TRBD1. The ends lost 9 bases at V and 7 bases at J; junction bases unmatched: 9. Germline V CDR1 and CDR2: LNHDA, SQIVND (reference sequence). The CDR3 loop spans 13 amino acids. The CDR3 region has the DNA TGTGCCAGCTCCGACAGGGGGGCAGGGACCCAGTACTTC. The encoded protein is CASSDRGAGTQYF.

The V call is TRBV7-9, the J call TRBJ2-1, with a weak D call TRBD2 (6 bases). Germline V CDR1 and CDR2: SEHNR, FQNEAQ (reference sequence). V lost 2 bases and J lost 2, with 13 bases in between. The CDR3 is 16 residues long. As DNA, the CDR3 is TGTGCCAGCAGCTTACGCGGGGTAACTGCCTACAATGAGCAGTTCTTC. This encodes CASSLRGVTAYNEQFF.

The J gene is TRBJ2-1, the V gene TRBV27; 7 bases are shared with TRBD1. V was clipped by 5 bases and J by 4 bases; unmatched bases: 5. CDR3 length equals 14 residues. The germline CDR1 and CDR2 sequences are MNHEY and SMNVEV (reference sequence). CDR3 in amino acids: CASSRDRSYNEQFF. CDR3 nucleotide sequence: TGTGCCAGCAGTAGGGACAGAAGTTACAATGAGCAGTTCTTC.

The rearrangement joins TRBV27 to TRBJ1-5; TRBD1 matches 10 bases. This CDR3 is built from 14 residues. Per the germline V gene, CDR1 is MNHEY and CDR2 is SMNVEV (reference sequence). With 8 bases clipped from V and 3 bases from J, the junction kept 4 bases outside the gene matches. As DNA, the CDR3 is TGTGCCAGCCGGACAGGGGGGGACAATCAGCCCCAGCATTTT. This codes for CASRTGGDNQPQHF.

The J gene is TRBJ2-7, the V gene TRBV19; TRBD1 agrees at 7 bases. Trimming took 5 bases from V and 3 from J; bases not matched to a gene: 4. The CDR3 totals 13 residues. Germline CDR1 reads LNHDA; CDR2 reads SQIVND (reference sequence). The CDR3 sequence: CASSAQGYYEQYF. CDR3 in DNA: TGTGCCAGTAGTGCACAGGGGTACTACGAGCAGTACTTC.

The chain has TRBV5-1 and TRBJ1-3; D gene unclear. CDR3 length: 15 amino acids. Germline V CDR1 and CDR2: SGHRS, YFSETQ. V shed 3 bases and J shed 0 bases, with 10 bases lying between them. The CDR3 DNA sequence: TGCGCCAGCAGCTCTCTTGGAGACTCTGGAAACACCATATATTTT. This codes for CASSSLGDSGNTIYF.